Shown below are 3 T cell receptor beta chains from a single sample sequenced in a study of blood T cell repertoires in COVID-19. The protocol was immunoSEQ multiplex PCR, while the TCRdb copy is restricted to in-frame clones and leaves out a portion. The data contain hundreds of thousands of clones, around 86% of them seen just once; the ten biggest clones take up less than 2%. Input material: PBMCs or T cells enriched from blood (not recorded which). Every receptor here comes from a man aged 35-49 years who had recovered from COVID-19.

In DNA, the CDR3 is TGTGCCAGCACTCTAAAATCCTCTGGAAACACCATATATTTT. Amino acids: CASTLKSSGNTIYF. The chain carries TRBV19 and TRBJ1-3, with D uncertain. This CDR3 spans 14 amino acids. Germline lookup yields CDR1 LNHDA and CDR2 SQIVND (reference sequence). Trimming cost V 9 bases and J 0 bases, with 12 bases left between them.

This clone came up a few times. The V gene is TRBV30, the J gene TRBJ2-7; possibly TRBD1 for D (6 bases). CDR3 length: 14 residues. The ends were cut back, 3 bases at V and 2 bases at J, with 14 bases in the middle. The germline gives CDR1 GTSNPN, CDR2 SVGIG (reference sequence). CDR3 region: CAWRQPGQAYEQYF. Here the CDR3 DNA reads TGTGCCTGGAGACAGCCGGGACAAGCCTACGAGCAGTACTTC. Filled out from reference TRBV30 and TRBJ2-7, the complete variable domain reads SQTIHQWPATLVQPVGSPLSLECTVEGTSNPNLYWYRQAAGRGLQLLFYSVGIGQISSEVPQNLSASRPQDRQFILSSKKLLLSDSGFYLCAWRQPGQAYEQYFGPGTRLTVT.

This sequence joins TRBV27 and TRBJ1-6, with 9 bases lining up with TRBD1. This CDR3 is built from 16 residues. Germline V gene data show CDR1 as MNHEY and CDR2 as SMNVEV (reference sequence). With V trimmed by 7 bases and J by 9 bases, 13 bases remained unmatched. CDR3 protein: CASKKDRGDLGSPLHF. The CDR3 nucleotides are TGTGCCAGCAAAAAGGACAGGGGCGATCTGGGTTCACCCCTCCACTTT.